Described below is a single T cell receptor beta chain sequence and its context. Its antigen is unidentified. Other DNA sequences in the sample encode the same CDR3. The data were obtained in a study of shared clonotypes between healthy human individuals. Terminally differentiated effector memory CD45RA+ cells were excluded by CCR7 positive selection of CD45RO-negative cells. Donors comprised healthy HIV-negative adults lacking recent acute infections or vaccinations. Study findings and constraints: Only a few donors were included, so the genetic and exposure-history diversity represented was limited.

Source study methods: There were no quality scores in the junction-only immunoSEQ sequences, so filtering differed. Here immunoSEQ multiplex PCR was the method, and the copy in TCRdb shows in-frame clones only, minus some. The V and J calls and the clone size are those of that table, but D and trimming were determined from the DNA. The repertoire consists of some 1,900,000 clones, with about 95% occurring once and the leading ten covering 1.2%. The CDR3 covers 14 residues. V dropped 1 base and J dropped 1 base, with 8 bases sitting between them. In germline, CDR1 is MGHRA, CDR2 YSYEKL. The TCR sequence derives from a man between 18 and 29 years old in good health. Sequences were obtained from naive CD8+ T cells sorted from blood. The chain uses TRBV4-1 and TRBJ2-7; D is ambiguous. CDR3 nucleotide sequence: TGCGCCAGCAGCCAAGTTGCGGAGTCCTACGAGCAGTACTTC. It encodes CASSQVAESYEQYF.